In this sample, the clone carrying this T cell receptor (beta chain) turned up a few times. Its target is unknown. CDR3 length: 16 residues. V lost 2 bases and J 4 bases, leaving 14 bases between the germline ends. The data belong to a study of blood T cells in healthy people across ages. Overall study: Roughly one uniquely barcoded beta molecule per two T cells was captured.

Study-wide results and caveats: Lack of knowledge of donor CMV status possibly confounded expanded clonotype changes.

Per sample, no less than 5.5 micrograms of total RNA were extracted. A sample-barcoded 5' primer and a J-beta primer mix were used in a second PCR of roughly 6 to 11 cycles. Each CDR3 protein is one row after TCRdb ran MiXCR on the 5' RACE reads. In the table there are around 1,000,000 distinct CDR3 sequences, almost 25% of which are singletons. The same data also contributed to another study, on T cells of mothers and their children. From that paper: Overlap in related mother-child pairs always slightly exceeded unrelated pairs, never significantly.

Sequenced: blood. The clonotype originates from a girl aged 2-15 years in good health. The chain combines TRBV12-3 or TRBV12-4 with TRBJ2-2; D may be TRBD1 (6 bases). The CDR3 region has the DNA TGTGCCAGCAGTTTATGGGGGCTATCAGGCACCGGGGAGCTGTTTTTT. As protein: CASSLWGLSGTGELFF.